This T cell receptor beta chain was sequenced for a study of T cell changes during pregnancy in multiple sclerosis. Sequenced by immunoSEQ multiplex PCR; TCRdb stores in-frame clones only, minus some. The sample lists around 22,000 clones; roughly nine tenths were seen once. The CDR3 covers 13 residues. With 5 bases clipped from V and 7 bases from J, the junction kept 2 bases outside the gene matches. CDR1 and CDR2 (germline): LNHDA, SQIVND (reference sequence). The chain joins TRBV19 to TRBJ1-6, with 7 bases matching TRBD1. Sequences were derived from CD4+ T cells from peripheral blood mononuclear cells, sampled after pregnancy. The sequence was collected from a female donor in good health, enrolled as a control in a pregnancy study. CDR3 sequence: CASSLGQNSPLHF. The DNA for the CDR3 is TGTGCCAGTAGTCTGGGACAGAATTCACCCCTCCACTTT.